The rows below give T cell receptor beta chains drawn from one sample of a study of graft-versus-host responses after intestinal transplantation. This table comes from immunoSEQ multiplex PCR, and its TCRdb copy is limited to in-frame clones, with some not included. This table holds 50,000 to 75,000 clones, 90% found once. No antigens are known for them. The sequences come from unstimulated CD8+ T cells sorted from spleen or lymph node cells, collected before transplant. Source of these receptors: a human donor who was the organ donor for an intestinal transplant. Each CDR3 is given with its conserved first and last residue. D genes are given only for firm matches. Clone size appears in some rows only: once, few, many, or a class for an expanded clone.

TRBJ2-2 | TRBV28 | NA | NA | CASSLGQEANTGELFF | TGTGCCAGCAGTTTAGGGCAGGAAGCGAACACCGGGGAGCTGTTTTTT
TRBJ1-5 | TRBV28 | NA | TRBD1 | CASSFPGGLHNSNQPQHF | TGTGCCAGCAGTTTTCCAGGGGGTTTACATAATAGCAATCAGCCCCAGCATTTT
TRBJ2-1 | TRBV4-3 | NA | NA | CASSQGPRNEQFF | TGCGCCAGCAGCCAGGGCCCGCGCAATGAGCAGTTCTTC
TRBJ2-3 | TRBV30 | NA | NA | CAWSEGRGADTQYF | TGTGCCTGGAGTGAAGGGCGGGGCGCAGATACGCAGTATTTT
TRBJ2-7 | TRBV13 | NA | TRBD2 | CASSLGLADEQYF | TGTGCCAGCAGCCTCGGACTAGCAGACGAGCAGTACTTC
TRBJ2-3 | TRBV2 | NA | NA | CASTRAREDTQYF | TGTGCCAGCACGAGGGCGCGGGAAGATACGCAGTATTTT
TRBJ2-1 | TRBV10-3 | NA | NA | CAISRWSSYNEQFF | TGTGCCATCTCACGCTGGAGCTCCTACAATGAGCAGTTCTTC
TRBJ1-4 | TRBV7-7 | NA | NA | CASSLVPGKKLFF | TGTGCTAGCAGCTTAGTGCCGGGGAAAAAACTGTTTTTT
TRBJ2-3 | TRBV9 | NA | NA | CASSRTATDTQYF | TGTGCCAGCAGCCGTACCGCGACAGATACGCAGTATTTT
TRBJ2-7 | TRBV2 | NA | TRBD1 | CASSDGTGGGVNEQYF | TGTGCCAGCAGTGACGGGACAGGGGGTGGGGTCAACGAGCAGTACTTC
TRBJ2-7 | TRBV13 | NA | TRBD2 | CASSGEYTSGRPYEQYF | TGTGCCAGCAGCGGCGAATATACTAGCGGGAGACCCTACGAGCAGTACTTC
TRBJ2-2 | TRBV11-2 | NA | TRBD2 | CASSSMSGGNTGELFF | TGTGCCAGCAGCTCGATGTCGGGAGGCAACACCGGGGAGCTGTTTTTT
TRBJ2-1 | TRBV28 | NA | TRBD2 | CASSLTAGGTEQFF | TGTGCCAGCAGTTTAACAGCGGGGGGGACTGAGCAGTTCTTC
TRBJ2-7 | TRBV4-3 | medium-sized | TRBD2 | CASSLGTSGRPYEQYF | TGCGCCAGCAGCCTCGGGACTAGCGGGAGACCCTACGAGCAGTACTTC
TRBJ2-1 | TRBV11-1 | NA | NA | CASIGLDYNEQFF | TGTGCCAGCATCGGACTGGATTACAATGAGCAGTTCTTC
TRBJ2-3 | TRBV5-1 | NA | NA | CASSPRTGGTDTQYF | TGCGCCAGCAGCCCCCGGACAGGAGGGACAGATACGCAGTATTTT
TRBJ2-5 | TRBV28 | NA | NA | CASSFDQRQEEETQYF | TGTGCCAGCAGTTTTGACCAGCGTCAGGAGGAAGAGACCCAGTACTTC
TRBJ1-5 | TRBV6-5 | NA | NA | CASSYGGTNQPQHF | TGTGCCAGCAGTTACGGGGGGACCAATCAGCCCCAGCATTTT
TRBJ2-2 | TRBV28 | NA | NA | CASSGGLWAGELFF | TGTGCCAGCAGCGGGGGGCTGTGGGCCGGGGAGCTGTTTTTT
TRBJ2-1 | TRBV27 | NA | NA | CASSSIAPYNEQFF | TGTGCCAGCAGTTCGATAGCGCCCTACAATGAGCAGTTCTTC
TRBJ2-5 | TRBV28 | NA | TRBD1 | CASSLYRGRQETQYF | TGTGCCAGCAGTTTATACAGGGGGCGCCAAGAGACCCAGTACTTC
TRBJ1-1 | TRBV5-1 | NA | TRBD1 | CASSSGQGGTEAFF | TGCGCCAGCAGCTCGGGACAGGGGGGAACTGAAGCTTTCTTT
TRBJ2-7 | TRBV27 | NA | NA | CASSSNSPGRGNVYEQYF | TGTGCCAGCAGTTCCAACTCCCCCGGTCGCGGGAACGTCTACGAGCAGTACTTC
TRBJ1-4 | TRBV28 | NA | TRBD1 | CASSFWTGGEFGEKLFF | TGTGCCAGCAGTTTCTGGACAGGGGGCGAGTTTGGTGAAAAACTGTTTTTT
TRBJ2-7 | TRBV27 | NA | NA | CASSPGTPHEQYF | TGTGCCAGCAGTCCGGGGACTCCCCACGAGCAGTACTTC
TRBJ1-4 | TRBV5-6 | NA | TRBD1 | CASSSEGGVGEKLFF | TGTGCCAGCAGCTCGGAAGGGGGCGTTGGTGAAAAACTGTTTTTT
TRBJ2-5 | TRBV5-4 | NA | TRBD1 | CASSLVGTGGNQETQYF | TGTGCCAGCAGCTTGGTAGGGACAGGGGGCAACCAAGAGACCCAGTACTTC
TRBJ2-2 | TRBV4-1 | NA | TRBD2 | CASSQAFTSGRIGGELFF | TGCGCCAGCAGCCAAGCCTTCACTAGCGGGAGAATCGGCGGGGAGCTGTTTTTT
TRBJ2-7 | TRBV6-6 | NA | TRBD1 | CASSPGGQGSYEQYF | TGTGCCAGCAGCCCCGGGGGACAGGGTTCCTACGAGCAGTACTTC
TRBJ2-7 | TRBV28 | NA | TRBD2 | CASSHIGLAGYSYEQYF | TGTGCCAGCAGTCATATAGGACTAGCGGGGTACTCCTACGAGCAGTACTTC
TRBJ2-2 | TRBV9 | once | TRBD2 | CASTGGPTGELFF | TGTGCCAGCACGGGGGGGCCGACCGGGGAGCTGTTTTTT
TRBJ1-2 | TRBV7-2 | NA | TRBD1 | CASSLVPGQTYGYTF | TGTGCCAGCAGCTTAGTCCCGGGACAGACCTATGGCTACACCTTC
TRBJ2-1 | TRBV27 | NA | TRBD1 | CASSSQQGGHNEQFF | TGTGCCAGCAGTTCGCAACAGGGGGGCCACAATGAGCAGTTCTTC
TRBJ2-2 | TRBV11-3 | NA | NA | CASSVRTPGGPGELFF | TGTGCCAGCAGCGTAAGGACCCCCGGGGGTCCCGGGGAGCTGTTTTTT
TRBJ1-1 | TRBV19 | NA | NA | CASSIGGLEAFF | TGTGCCAGTAGTATCGGGGGGCTTGAAGCTTTCTTT
TRBJ2-7 | TRBV27 | once | NA | CASSYNSEAEQYF | TGTGCCAGCAGTTATAATAGCGAGGCCGAGCAGTACTTC
TRBJ2-7 | TRBV5-6 | NA | NA | CASSLGGYEQYF | TGTGCCAGCAGCTTGGGAGGCTACGAGCAGTACTTC
TRBJ2-1 | TRBV4-1 | once | NA | CASSHATYNEQFF | TGCGCCAGCAGCCACGCTACCTACAATGAGCAGTTCTTC
TRBJ2-2 | TRBV5-4 | NA | NA | CASSLVDKHTGELFF | TGTGCCAGCAGCTTGGTGGACAAACACACCGGGGAGCTGTTTTTT
TRBJ1-2 | TRBV28 | NA | TRBD1 | CASSTTGTVYGYTF | TGTGCCAGCAGTACGACAGGGACGGTCTATGGCTACACCTTC
TRBJ2-5 | TRBV27 | NA | TRBD2 | CASRAGLQETQYF | TGTGCCAGCAGAGCGGGACTGCAAGAGACCCAGTACTTC
TRBJ2-1 | TRBV7-3 | NA | NA | CASSLNGTRQCLSLRGNEQFF | TGTGCCAGCAGCTTAAACGGGACTCGACAGTGCCTCTCCCTTCGGGGCAATGAGCAGTTCTTC